This TCR beta chain stems from a study of T cell repertoires in cytomegalovirus infection. Overall study results and limits: Summed frequency of public TCR beta families distinguished CMV carriers with the relevant HLA. CMV-specific TCR beta clonotypes restricted by HLA-C were the ones dominating the ex vivo response.

Worth noting for this clonotype: Its antigen is still unknown.

The CDR3 has 18 residues. In germline, CDR1 is SGHRS, CDR2 YFSETQ. V was cut by 0 bases and J by 0 bases, with 18 bases left in between. Using its own MiXCR run on the reads, TCRdb lists one record per CDR3 protein. The sample contains about 83,000 distinct CDR3 sequences, around 32% of which appear only once. The chain is built from TRBV5-1 and TRBJ1-1; perhaps TRBD1 as D (5 bases). The sequencing here drew on CD8+ T cells from cultured PBMCs, taken from culture after CMV antigen stimulation. The origin of this receptor is a human donor in good health (CMV status not recorded). Some clones in this sample may be carry-over from other donors' samples. CDR3 amino acids: CASSLGLPGTRLNTEAFF. The CDR3 nucleotides are TGCGCCAGCAGCTTGGGCCTTCCGGGGACTCGGCTGAACACTGAAGCTTTCTTT.